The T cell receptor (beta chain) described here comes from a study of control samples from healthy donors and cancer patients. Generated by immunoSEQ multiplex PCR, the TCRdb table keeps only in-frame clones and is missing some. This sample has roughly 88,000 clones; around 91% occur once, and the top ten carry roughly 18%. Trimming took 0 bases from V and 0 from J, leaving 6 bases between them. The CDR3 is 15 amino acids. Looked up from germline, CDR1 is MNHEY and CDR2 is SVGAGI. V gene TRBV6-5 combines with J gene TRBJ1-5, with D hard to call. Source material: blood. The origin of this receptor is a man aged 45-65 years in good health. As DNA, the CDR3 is TGTGCCAGCAGTTACTCCGGGTTTAGCAATCAGCCCCAGCATTTT. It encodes CASSYSGFSNQPQHF.